This TCR beta chain was found in a study of T-cell memory formation after mild COVID-19. The study, taken as a whole, reports: While clones contracting from day 15 to 85 were balanced between CD4 and CD8, later expanders leaned CD4+.

TCRdb used MiXCR to reprocess the 5' RACE reads, holding one entry per CDR3 protein. The data hold 110,000 to 150,000 distinct CDR3 sequences, with approximately 25% observed a single time. Concerning this clonotype itself: The antigen remains undetermined.

The CDR3 consists of 10 residues. The V and J ends lost 7 bases and 8 bases respectively, with 9 bases between them. Germline CDR1 SQVTM, CDR2 ANQGSEA. The receptor's source is an adult woman who had mild COVID-19 (a few samples of this study predate the infection). Cell type and time point are not known. The chain uses TRBV29-1 and TRBJ2-1; D call uncertain. Sequences were obtained from PBMCs or a T cell subset sorted from them (not recorded which). The CDR3 DNA is TGCAGCGGTTTCCACGATGAGCAGTTCTTC. As protein: CSGFHDEQFF.